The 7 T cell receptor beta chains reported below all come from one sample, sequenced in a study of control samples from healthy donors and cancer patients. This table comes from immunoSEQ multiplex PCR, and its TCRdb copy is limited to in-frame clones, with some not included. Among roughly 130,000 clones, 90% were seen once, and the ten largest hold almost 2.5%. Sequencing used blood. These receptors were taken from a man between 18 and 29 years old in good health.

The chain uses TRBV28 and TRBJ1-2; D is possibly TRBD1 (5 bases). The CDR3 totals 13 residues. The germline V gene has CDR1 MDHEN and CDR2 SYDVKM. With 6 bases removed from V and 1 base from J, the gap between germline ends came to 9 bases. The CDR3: CASSHDSNYGYTF. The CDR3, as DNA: TGTGCCAGCAGCCATGACAGTAACTATGGCTACACCTTC.

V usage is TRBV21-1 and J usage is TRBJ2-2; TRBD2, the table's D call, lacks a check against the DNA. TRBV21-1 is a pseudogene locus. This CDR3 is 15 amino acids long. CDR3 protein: CASSNPGKTGGELFF. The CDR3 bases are TGTGCCAGCAGCAACCCGGGGAAAACGGGCGGGGAGCTGTTTTTT.

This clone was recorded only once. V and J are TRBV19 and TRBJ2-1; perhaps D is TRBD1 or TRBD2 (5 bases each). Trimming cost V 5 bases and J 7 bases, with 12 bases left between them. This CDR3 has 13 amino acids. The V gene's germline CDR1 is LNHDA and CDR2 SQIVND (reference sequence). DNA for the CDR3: TGTGCCAGTAGTTCGGGACGGATAAATGAGCAGTTCTTC. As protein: CASSSGRINEQFF. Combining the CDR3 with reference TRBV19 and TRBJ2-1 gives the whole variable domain DGGITQSPKYLFRKEGQNVTLSCEQNLNHDAMYWYRQDPGQGLRLIYYSQIVNDFQKGDIAEGYSVSREKKESFPLTVTSAQKNPTAFYLCASSSGRINEQFFGPGTRLTVL.

Here the CDR3 reads CASRPEGQALSGYTF. The CDR3 DNA reads TGTGCCAGCCGGCCAGAGGGACAAGCCCTTAGTGGCTACACCTTC. The chain combines TRBV19 with TRBJ1-2, with a possible D match to TRBD1 (6 bases). The V end lost 9 bases, the J end lost 7 bases, and 24 bases lay between the germline ends. Germline loops: CDR1 LNHDA, CDR2 SQIVND (reference sequence). The CDR3 has 15 residues.

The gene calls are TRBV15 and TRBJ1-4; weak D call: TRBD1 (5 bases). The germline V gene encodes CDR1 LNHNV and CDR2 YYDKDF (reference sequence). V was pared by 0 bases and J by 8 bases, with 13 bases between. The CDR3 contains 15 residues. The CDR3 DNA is TGTGCCACCAGCAGAGATGTTTCGGGGGAAGAAAAACTGTTTTTT. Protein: CATSRDVSGEEKLFF.

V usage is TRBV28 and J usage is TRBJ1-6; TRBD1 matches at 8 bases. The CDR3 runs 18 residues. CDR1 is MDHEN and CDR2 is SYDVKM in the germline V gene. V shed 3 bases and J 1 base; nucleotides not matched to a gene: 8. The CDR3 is CASSFDPGGASYNSPLHF. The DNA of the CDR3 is TGTGCCAGCAGTTTTGACCCAGGGGGCGCTTCCTATAATTCACCCCTCCACTTT.

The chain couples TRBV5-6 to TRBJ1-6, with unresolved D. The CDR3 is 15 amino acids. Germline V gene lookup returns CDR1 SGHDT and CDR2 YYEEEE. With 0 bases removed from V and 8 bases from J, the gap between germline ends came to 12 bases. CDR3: CASSLAWEPYSPLHF. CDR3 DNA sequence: TGTGCCAGCAGCTTGGCCTGGGAACCTTATTCACCCCTCCACTTT.